What follows is one T cell receptor beta chain and its context. The CDR3 has 14 amino acids. Germline V lookup: CDR1 MNHNS, CDR2 SASEGT. With 6 bases removed from V and 6 bases from J, the gap between germline ends came to 15 bases. The data are from a study of breast tumors, draining lymph nodes, adjacent tissues. Samples came from axillary lymph nodes draining the breast cancer. In TCRdb, the multiplex PCR reads were re-called with MiXCR into one record per CDR3 protein. The sample carries about 270,000 distinct CDR3 sequences, over 25% recorded once. The chain is built from TRBV6-1 and TRBJ1-5; possibly TRBD1 for D (6 bases). This clonotype originated in a female donor with breast cancer. Some clones in this sample may be carry-over from other donors' samples. Source material: axillary lymph node tissue. The CDR3 DNA reads TGTGCCAGCAGAAGCGGGGGCCTGGGTCAGCCCCAGCATTTT. Protein: CASRSGGLGQPQHF.